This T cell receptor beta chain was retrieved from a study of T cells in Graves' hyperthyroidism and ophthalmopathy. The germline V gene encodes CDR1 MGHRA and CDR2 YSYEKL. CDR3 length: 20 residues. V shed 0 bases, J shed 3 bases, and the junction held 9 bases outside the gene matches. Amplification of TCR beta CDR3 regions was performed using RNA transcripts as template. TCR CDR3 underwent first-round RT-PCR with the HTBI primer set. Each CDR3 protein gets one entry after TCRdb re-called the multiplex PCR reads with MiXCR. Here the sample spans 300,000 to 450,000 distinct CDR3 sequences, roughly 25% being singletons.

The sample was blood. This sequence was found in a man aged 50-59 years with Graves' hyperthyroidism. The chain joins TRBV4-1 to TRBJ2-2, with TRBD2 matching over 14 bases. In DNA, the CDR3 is TGCGCCAGCAGCCAAGAATGGGGGCCGGGACTAGCGGGAGACACCGGGGAGCTGTTTTTT. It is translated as CASSQEWGPGLAGDTGELFF.